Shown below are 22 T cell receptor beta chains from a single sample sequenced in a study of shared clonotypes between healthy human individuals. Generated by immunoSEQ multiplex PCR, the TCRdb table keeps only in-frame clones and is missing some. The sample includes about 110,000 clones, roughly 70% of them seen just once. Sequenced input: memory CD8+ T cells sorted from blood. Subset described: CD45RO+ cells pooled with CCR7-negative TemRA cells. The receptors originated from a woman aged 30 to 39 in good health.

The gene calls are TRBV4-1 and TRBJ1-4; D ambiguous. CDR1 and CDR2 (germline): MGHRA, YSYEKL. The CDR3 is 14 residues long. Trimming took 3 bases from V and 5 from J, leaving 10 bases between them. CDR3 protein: CASSQGLSNEKLFF. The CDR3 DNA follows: TGCGCCAGCAGCCAGGGCTTATCAAATGAAAAACTGTTTTTT.

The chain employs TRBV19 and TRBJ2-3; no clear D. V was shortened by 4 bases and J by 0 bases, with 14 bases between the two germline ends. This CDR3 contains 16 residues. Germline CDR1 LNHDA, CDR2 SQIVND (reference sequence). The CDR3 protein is CASSTRTQASTDTQYF. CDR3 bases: TGTGCCAGTAGTACCCGGACCCAAGCGAGCACAGATACGCAGTATTTT.

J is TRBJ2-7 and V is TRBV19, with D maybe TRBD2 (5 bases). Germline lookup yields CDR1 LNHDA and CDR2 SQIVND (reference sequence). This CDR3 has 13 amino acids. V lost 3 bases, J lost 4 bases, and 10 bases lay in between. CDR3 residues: CASSMGVSYEQYF. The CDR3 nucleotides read TGTGCCAGTAGTATGGGAGTGAGTTACGAGCAGTACTTC.

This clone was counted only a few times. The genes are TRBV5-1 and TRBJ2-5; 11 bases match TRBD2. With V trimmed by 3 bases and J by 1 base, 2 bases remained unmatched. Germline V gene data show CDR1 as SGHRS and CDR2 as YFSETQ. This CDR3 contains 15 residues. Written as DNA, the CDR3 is TGCGCCAGCAGCTCCGGACTAGCGGGCCAAGAGACCCAGTACTTC. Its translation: CASSSGLAGQETQYF.

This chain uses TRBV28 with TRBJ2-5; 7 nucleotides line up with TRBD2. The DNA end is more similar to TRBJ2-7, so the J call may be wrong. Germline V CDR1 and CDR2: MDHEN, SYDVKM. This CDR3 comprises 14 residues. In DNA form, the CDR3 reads TGTGCCAGCAGACGTGGACTAGGAATCTACGAGCAGTACTTC. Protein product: CASRRGLGIYEQYF.

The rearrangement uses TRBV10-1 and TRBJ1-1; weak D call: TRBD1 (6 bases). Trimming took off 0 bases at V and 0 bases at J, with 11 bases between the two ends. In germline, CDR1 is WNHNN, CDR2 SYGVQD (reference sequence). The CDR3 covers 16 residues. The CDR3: CASSESTEGVNTEAFF. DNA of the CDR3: TGCGCCAGCAGTGAGTCGACAGAGGGGGTGAACACTGAAGCTTTCTTT.

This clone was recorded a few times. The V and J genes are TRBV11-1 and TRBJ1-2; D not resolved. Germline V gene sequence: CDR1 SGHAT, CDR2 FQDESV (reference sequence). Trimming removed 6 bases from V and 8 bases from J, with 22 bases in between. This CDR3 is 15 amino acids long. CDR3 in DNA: TGTGCCAGCAGTTCGCCTGAGCCCGGGCTCGACGGCTACACCTTC. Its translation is CASSSPEPGLDGYTF. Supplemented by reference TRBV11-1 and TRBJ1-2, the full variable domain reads EAEVAQSPRYKITEKSQAVAFWCDPISGHATLYWYRQILGQGPELLVQFQDESVVDDSQLPKDRFSAERLKGVDSTLKIQPAELGDSAMYLCASSSPEPGLDGYTFGSGTRLTVV.

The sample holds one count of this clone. The CDR3 bases are TGCAGCGTTGAAGATGGCGCCTCCCACGGCTACGAGCAGTACTTC. It yields the protein CSVEDGASHGYEQYF. The rearrangement uses TRBV29-1 and TRBJ2-5; D is ambiguous. The end of the DNA is better explained by TRBJ2-7, so the J call may be wrong. CDR3 length: 15 amino acids. Germline CDR1 is SQVTM and CDR2 is ANQGSEA.

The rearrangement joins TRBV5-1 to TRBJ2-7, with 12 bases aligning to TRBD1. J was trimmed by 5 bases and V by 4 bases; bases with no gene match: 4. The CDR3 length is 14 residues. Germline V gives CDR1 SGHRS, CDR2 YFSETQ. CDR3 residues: CASSAGQGADEQYF. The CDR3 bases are TGCGCCAGCAGCGCGGGACAGGGGGCGGACGAGCAGTACTTC.

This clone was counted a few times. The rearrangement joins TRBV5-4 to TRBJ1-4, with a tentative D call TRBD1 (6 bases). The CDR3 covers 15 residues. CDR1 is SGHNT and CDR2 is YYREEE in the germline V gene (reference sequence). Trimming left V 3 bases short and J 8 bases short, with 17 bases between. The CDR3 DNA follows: TGTGCCAGCAGCTGGGGAGGGACATCTGGCGAAAAACTGTTTTTT. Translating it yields CASSWGGTSGEKLFF.

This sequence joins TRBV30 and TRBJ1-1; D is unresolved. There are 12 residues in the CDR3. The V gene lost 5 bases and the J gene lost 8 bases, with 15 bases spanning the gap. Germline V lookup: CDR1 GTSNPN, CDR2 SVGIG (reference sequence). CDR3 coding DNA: TGTGCCTGGGAGAGGGTTAGGTGGGAAGCTTTCTTT. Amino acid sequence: CAWERVRWEAFF.

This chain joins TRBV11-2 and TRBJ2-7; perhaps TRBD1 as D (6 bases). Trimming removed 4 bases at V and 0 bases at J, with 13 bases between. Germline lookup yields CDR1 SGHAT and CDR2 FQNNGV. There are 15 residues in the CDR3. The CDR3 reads CASSSRTASSYEQYF. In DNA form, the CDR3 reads TGTGCCAGCAGCTCCCGGACAGCGAGCTCCTACGAGCAGTACTTC. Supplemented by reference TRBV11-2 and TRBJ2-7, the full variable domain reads EAGVAQSPRYKIIEKRQSVAFWCNPISGHATLYWYQQILGQGPKLLIQFQNNGVVDDSQLPKDRFSAERLKGVDSTLKIQPAKLEDSAVYLCASSSRTASSYEQYFGPGTRLTVT.

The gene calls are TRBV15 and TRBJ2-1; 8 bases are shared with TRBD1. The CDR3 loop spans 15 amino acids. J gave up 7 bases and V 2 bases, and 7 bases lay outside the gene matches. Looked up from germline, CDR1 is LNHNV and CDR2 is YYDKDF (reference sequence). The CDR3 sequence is CATSRYGTGGNEQFF. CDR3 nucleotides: TGTGCCACCAGCAGATACGGGACAGGAGGTAATGAGCAGTTCTTC.

The CDR3 spells CASSPDLKGQGSQPQHF. In nucleotides, the CDR3 is TGTGCCAGCTCACCAGATCTGAAGGGACAGGGCTCTCAGCCCCAGCATTTT. V usage is TRBV18 and J usage is TRBJ1-5, with 9 bases lining up with TRBD1. This CDR3 is built from 17 residues. V lost 2 bases, J lost 6 bases, and 11 bases stayed unmatched. In germline, CDR1 is KGHSH, CDR2 LQKENI. The full variable domain, with the rest looked up from reference TRBV18 and TRBJ1-5, is NAGVMQNPRHLVRRRGQEARLRCSPMKGHSHVYWYRQLPEEGLKFMVYLQKENIIDESGMPKERFSAEFPKEGPSILRIQQVVRGDSAAYFCASSPDLKGQGSQPQHFGDGTRLSIL.

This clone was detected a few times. CDR3 coding DNA: TGCGCCAGCGCCACTTCATCTATTGAGCAGTTCTTC. Translation: CASATSSIEQFF. The chain employs TRBV5-1 and TRBJ2-1; D ambiguous. Germline values: CDR1 SGHRS, CDR2 YFSETQ. The CDR3 extends over 12 amino acids. V gave up 7 bases and J gave up 9 bases, with 14 bases separating them.

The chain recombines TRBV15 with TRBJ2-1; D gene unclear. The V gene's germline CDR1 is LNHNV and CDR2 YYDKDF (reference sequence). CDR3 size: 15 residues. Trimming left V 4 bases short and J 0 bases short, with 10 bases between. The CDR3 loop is CATSIRTSSYNEQFF. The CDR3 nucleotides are TGTGCCACCAGCATACGCACCAGCTCCTACAATGAGCAGTTCTTC. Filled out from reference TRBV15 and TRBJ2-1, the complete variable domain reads DAMVIQNPRYQVTQFGKPVTLSCSQTLNHNVMYWYQQKSSQAPKLLFHYYDKDFNNEADTPDNFQSRRPNTSFCFLDIRSPGLGDTAMYLCATSIRTSSYNEQFFGPGTRLTVL.

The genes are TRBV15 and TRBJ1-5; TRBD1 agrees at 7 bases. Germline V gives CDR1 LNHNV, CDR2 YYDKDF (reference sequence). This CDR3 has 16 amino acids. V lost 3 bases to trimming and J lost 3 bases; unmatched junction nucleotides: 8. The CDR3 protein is CATSSDTGDYNQPQHF. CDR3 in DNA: TGTGCCACCAGCAGCGACACAGGGGACTACAATCAGCCCCAGCATTTT.

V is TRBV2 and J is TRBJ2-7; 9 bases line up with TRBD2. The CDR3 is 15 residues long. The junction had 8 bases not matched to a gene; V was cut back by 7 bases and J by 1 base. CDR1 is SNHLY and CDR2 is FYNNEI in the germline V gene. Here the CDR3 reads CASNPGTSLSYEQYF. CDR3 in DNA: TGTGCCAGCAACCCGGGGACTAGCCTATCCTACGAGCAGTACTTC.

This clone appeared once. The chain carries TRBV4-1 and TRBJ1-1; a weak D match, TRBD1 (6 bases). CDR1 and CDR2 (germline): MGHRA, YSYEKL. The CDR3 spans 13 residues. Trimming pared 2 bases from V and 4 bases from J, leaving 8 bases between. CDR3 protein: CASSQQGTTEAFF. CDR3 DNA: TGCGCCAGCAGCCAACAGGGGACCACTGAAGCTTTCTTT.

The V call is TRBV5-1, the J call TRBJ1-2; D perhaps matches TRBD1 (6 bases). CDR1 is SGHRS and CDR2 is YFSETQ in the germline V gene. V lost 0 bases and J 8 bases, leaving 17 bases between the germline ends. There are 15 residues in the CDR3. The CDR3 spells CASSLVTGDLRGYTF. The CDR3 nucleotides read TGCGCCAGCAGCTTGGTGACAGGAGATTTGAGAGGCTACACCTTC. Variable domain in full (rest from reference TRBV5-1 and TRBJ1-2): KAGVTQTPRYLIKTRGQQVTLSCSPISGHRSVSWYQQTPGQGLQFLFEYFSETQRNKGNFPGRFSGRQFSNSRSEMNVSTLELGDSALYLCASSLVTGDLRGYTFGSGTRLTVV.

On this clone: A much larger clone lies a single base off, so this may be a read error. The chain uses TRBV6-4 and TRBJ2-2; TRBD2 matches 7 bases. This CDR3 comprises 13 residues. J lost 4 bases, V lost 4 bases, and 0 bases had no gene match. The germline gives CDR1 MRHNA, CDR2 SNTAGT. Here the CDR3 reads CASSAGGTGELFF. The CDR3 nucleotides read TGTGCCAGCAGTGCGGGAGGCACCGGGGAGCTGTTTTTT.

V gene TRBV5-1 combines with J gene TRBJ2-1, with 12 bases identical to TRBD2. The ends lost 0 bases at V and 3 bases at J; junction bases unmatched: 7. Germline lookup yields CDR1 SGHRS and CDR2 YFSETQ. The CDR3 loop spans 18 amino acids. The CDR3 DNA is TGCGCCAGCAGCTTGGGCGAGACTAGCGGGAGTAGCTACAATGAGCAGTTCTTC. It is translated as CASSLGETSGSSYNEQFF.